The source of this TCR beta chain is a study of blood T cell repertoires in COVID-19. Study-level background: COVID-19 samples, acute and convalescent, were from the United States, Italy and Spain.

The CDR3 is 15 amino acids. Unmatched junction bases numbered 9, after V lost 4 bases and J lost 4 bases. Germline V lookup: CDR1 ENHRY, CDR2 SYGVKD. Authors' analysis steps: Scientists estimated how many nucleated cells there were by amplifying reference gene primers. The repertoire was sequenced with immunoSEQ multiplex PCR; TCRdb's copy has only in-frame clones and lacks some. The D gene and trimming were derived from the DNA, and the V and J assignments and clone size from that table. The repertoire holds about 70,000 clones, with over 75% as singletons. The chain combines TRBV10-3 with TRBJ2-7, with 8 bases that match TRBD2. This clonotype was sampled from a man older than 75 with acute or convalescent COVID-19. Specimen: peripheral blood. CDR3 nucleotides: TGTGCCATCAGTGGTCCTAGCGGGTTGGGATACGAGCAGTACTTC. It codes for CAISGPSGLGYEQYF.